This T cell receptor (beta chain) derives from a study of Ad26.COV2.S vaccination and SARS-CoV-2 variants. Whole-study findings and limits: The TCR breadth and depth analyses may have understated or missed part of the total T cell responses. The placebo group had lower spike-specific TCR breadth than the vaccine recipients did. Researchers reported similar non-spike TCR breadth in vaccine and placebo recipients. Breadth, reportedly substantial, characterized the spike-specific CD8+ and CD4+ T cell responses after vaccination.

A remark on this clone: Its antigen remains unidentified.

V was trimmed by 5 bases and J by 7 bases, leaving 20 bases between them. The germline gives CDR1 MNHEY, CDR2 SVGEGT. This CDR3 has 15 amino acids. Using immunoSEQ multiplex PCR, the repertoire was profiled, and TCRdb retains in-frame clones only, with some absent. The sample has about 350,000 clones; about 92% are singletons. The specimen comprised peripheral blood, sampled after recovery from COVID-19. The gene calls are TRBV6-2 or TRBV6-3 and TRBJ1-2; weak D call: TRBD1 (6 bases). The clonotype comes from a human donor who had recovered from COVID-19. The CDR3 sequence: CASSHRIQGATGYTF. The CDR3 DNA reads as TGTGCCAGCAGTCATCGGATACAGGGTGCGACTGGCTACACCTTC.